This T cell receptor (beta chain) was retrieved from a study of blood T cell repertoires in COVID-19. The assay was immunoSEQ multiplex PCR, and TCRdb's table has in-frame clones only and misses some. The sample consists of around 250,000 clones, about 90% of them appearing once. In assigning cohorts, the study relied on participant-reported clinical history. Trimming took off 5 bases at V and 4 bases at J, with 8 bases between the two ends. CDR1 is SEHNR and CDR2 is FQNEAQ in the germline V gene (reference sequence). This CDR3 comprises 13 residues. The chain links TRBV7-9 to TRBJ1-4, with D unresolved. The sample comprised PBMCs or T cells enriched from blood (not recorded which). The source is a human donor in a cohort exposed to, infected with or recovered from COVID-19 (not recorded which). The donor label of this sample is uncertain. CDR3 coding DNA: TGTGCCAGCAGCCCCCAGGATAATGAAAAACTGTTTTTT. Translation gives CASSPQDNEKLFF.